This T cell receptor beta chain was sequenced in a study of response to subunit inactivated influenza vaccine. Trimming stripped 9 bases from V and 8 bases from J, with 16 bases between. The length of the CDR3 is 12 residues. Germline CDR1 and CDR2: LGHDT and YNNKEL (reference sequence). TCRdb reprocessed the RT-PCR reads via MiXCR and lists one record per CDR3 protein. The sample shows 530,000 or so distinct CDR3 sequences, roughly 10% of them seen only once. The receptor's source is a man over 45 who received an inactivated influenza vaccine. V and J are TRBV3-1 and TRBJ1-1; maybe TRBD1 (5 bases). Sequencing was performed on PBMCs from blood, taken on the day of vaccination. CDR3 amino acids: CASGNRNREAFF. CDR3 in DNA: TGTGCCAGTGGAAACAGGAATAGGGAAGCTTTCTTT.